The 29 T cell receptor beta chains below were found in one sample sequenced in a study of blood T cells in healthy people across ages. A second PCR of 7 to 11 cycles used a sample-barcoded 5' primer and a J-beta primer mix. Using its own MiXCR run on the 5' RACE reads, TCRdb lists one record per CDR3 protein. There are approximately 730,000 distinct CDR3 sequences in the sample; about 53% occur only once, and around 40% lies in the top ten. Sequenced sample: blood. These receptors originate from a man older than 75 in good health.

As regards this clonotype: Just one base apart from a much larger clone, this may be a read error. CDR3 nucleotides: TGCAGTGCTACTAACAGGGGGCACACAGGTACCTACGAGCAGTACTTC. Translation: CSATNRGHTGTYEQYF. This chain uses TRBV20-1 with TRBJ2-5; 9 positions match TRBD1. The closer fit of TRBJ2-7 to the DNA end suggests the J call may be wrong. From germline, CDR1 is DFQATT and CDR2 SNEGSKA (reference sequence). The CDR3 is 16 residues long.

This clonotype occurred a few times. The rearrangement joins TRBV29-1 to TRBJ2-1; TRBD2 agrees at 9 bases. With 8 bases clipped from V and 6 bases from J, the junction kept 11 bases outside the gene matches. The CDR3 is 14 amino acids. Germline CDR1 SQVTM, CDR2 ANQGSEA. CDR3 sequence: CSLRLAGLVNEQFF. In DNA form, the CDR3 reads TGCAGCCTCAGGCTAGCGGGACTTGTCAATGAGCAGTTCTTC.

The chain joins TRBV11-2 to TRBJ2-3, with TRBD2 matching 7 bases. V was clipped by 4 bases and J by 0 bases; unmatched bases: 4. This CDR3 comprises 15 residues. CDR1 is SGHAT and CDR2 is FQNNGV in the germline V gene. The DNA of the CDR3 is TGTGCCAGCAGCTCGGGACTACACAGCACAGATACGCAGTATTTT. Encoded protein: CASSSGLHSTDTQYF.

Points on this clonotype: Just one base apart from a much larger clone, this may be a read error. The chain carries TRBV29-1 and TRBJ2-3; a weak D match, TRBD1 (6 bases). Per germline, CDR1 SQVTM and CDR2 ANQGSEA. Deletions cut 4 bases from V and 4 bases from J, with 9 bases between. This CDR3 region has 12 residues. CDR3 sequence reads: CSVAPGADTQYF. Here the CDR3 DNA reads TGCAGCGTTGCCCCAGGGGCAGATACGCAGTATTTT.

The chain has TRBV3-1 and TRBJ1-2; no firm D call. This CDR3 comprises 14 residues. V was trimmed by 3 bases and J by 2 bases, leaving 10 bases between them. The germline gives CDR1 LGHDT, CDR2 YNNKEL (reference sequence). This CDR3 reads CASSHLTQNYGYTF. Here the CDR3 DNA reads TGTGCCAGCAGCCACCTGACCCAAAACTATGGCTACACCTTC.

In the case of this clonotype: A clone one base away is much larger, so this may be a read error. CDR3 amino acids: CASNLGQGRYEQYF. CDR3 DNA: TGTGCCAGCAACTTAGGGCAGGGGAGATACGAGCAGTACTTC. The chain joins TRBV7-8 to TRBJ2-7, with a tentative D call TRBD1 (6 bases). Germline V gene data show CDR1 as SGHVS and CDR2 as FQNEAQ. The CDR3 covers 14 residues.

There are a few counts of this clonotype. The DNA for the CDR3 is TGTGCCAGCAGCCTCGACAGGCTGTCCTACGAGCAGTACTTC. Amino acids: CASSLDRLSYEQYF. The V call is TRBV11-1, the J call TRBJ2-7, with a tentative D call TRBD1 (6 bases). Trimming shortened V by 5 bases and J by 1 base, and 12 bases separated the two germline ends. Germline V gene lookup returns CDR1 SGHAT and CDR2 FQDESV (reference sequence). This CDR3 spans 14 amino acids.

This clonotype was picked up one time. This may come from a read error, since a much larger clone is one base off. The chain employs TRBV10-3 and TRBJ2-3, with 8 bases that match TRBD2. The CDR3 spans 14 residues. Germline V gives CDR1 ENHRY, CDR2 SYGVKD. V trimming: 11 bases; J trimming: 14 bases; junction bases outside the gene matches: 21. The CDR3 loop reads CAARSGTPNRDAYF. The CDR3 region has the DNA TGTGCCGCGCGTAGCGGGACCCCGAACAGAGACGCGTATTTT.

This clonotype was seen only a few times. This rearrangement joins TRBV20-1 to TRBJ2-3; tentatively, D is TRBD1 (5 bases). Germline V gene lookup returns CDR1 DFQATT and CDR2 SNEGSKA (reference sequence). The V end lost 8 bases, the J end lost 6 bases, and 21 bases lay between the germline ends. The CDR3 totals 14 residues. DNA for the CDR3: TGCAGTACCCCCGGACACCGGATTGAGGATACGCAGTATTTT. Translation gives CSTPGHRIEDTQYF.

The chain recombines TRBV15 with TRBJ2-3; 9 nucleotides agree with TRBD2. V lost 2 bases and J lost 14; bases outside the gene matches: 17. The CDR3 consists of 16 residues. Germline CDR1 LNHNV, CDR2 YYDKDF (reference sequence). Here the CDR3 reads CATSRLPTSGHRYAYF. The CDR3 DNA sequence: TGTGCCACCAGCAGACTCCCAACTAGCGGGCACAGATACGCGTATTTT.

The rearrangement joins TRBV4-1 to TRBJ2-7; TRBD2 might be the D (5 bases). The germline V gene has CDR1 MGHRA and CDR2 YSYEKL. The CDR3 has 15 amino acids. The V end lost 1 base, the J end lost 7 bases, and 17 bases lay between the germline ends. The CDR3 DNA reads as TGCGCCAGCAGCCAAGTTATTGTGGGAGTAGAAGAGCAGTACTTC. Its translation is CASSQVIVGVEEQYF.

The gene calls are TRBV7-9 and TRBJ2-5; D is ambiguous. The CDR3 covers 14 residues. Germline-derived CDR1 and CDR2 are SEHNR and FQNEAQ (reference sequence). Between the trimmed V and J ends, which lost 2 bases and 4 bases, there was a span of 11 bases. CDR3 sequence reads: CASSLRTERETQYF. The CDR3 DNA follows: TGTGCCAGCAGCTTAAGAACGGAACGAGAGACCCAGTACTTC.

This chain connects TRBV5-1 to TRBJ2-7, with D possibly matching TRBD2 (5 bases). The CDR3 length is 14 residues. V lost 4 bases and J 7 bases, leaving 18 bases between the germline ends. Germline V gene data show CDR1 as SGHRS and CDR2 as YFSETQ. The CDR3: CASSVELGFGEQYF. The CDR3 nucleotides are TGCGCCAGCAGCGTGGAACTAGGATTTGGGGAGCAGTACTTC.

This clonotype was seen only a few times. The V call is TRBV20-1, the J call TRBJ2-3, with D possibly being TRBD2 (5 bases). V gave up 6 bases and J gave up 6 bases, with 19 bases separating them. This CDR3 has 14 amino acids. CDR1 and CDR2 from the germline V gene are DFQATT and SNEGSKA (reference sequence). The CDR3 sequence: CSARRTAVADTQYF. CDR3 sequence (DNA): TGCAGTGCCCGGCGAACAGCGGTAGCGGATACGCAGTATTTT.

This clonotype was observed at least ten times. The rearrangement joins TRBV4-1 to TRBJ2-7, with 10 nucleotides matching TRBD1. Per the germline V gene, CDR1 is MGHRA and CDR2 is YSYEKL. This CDR3 comprises 16 residues. V shed 5 bases and J 2 bases; nucleotides not matched to a gene: 9. This chain's CDR3 is CASSFGFGTGAYEQYF. The DNA for the CDR3 is TGCGCCAGCAGCTTCGGTTTTGGGACAGGGGCCTACGAGCAGTACTTC.

This clonotype has only a few counts. V usage is TRBV3-1 and J usage is TRBJ2-1; the D gene could be TRBD1 or TRBD2 (6 bases each). Trimming took off 5 bases at V and 8 bases at J, with 16 bases between the two ends. From germline, CDR1 is LGHDT and CDR2 YNNKEL (reference sequence). This CDR3 has 14 amino acids. DNA for the CDR3: TGTGCCAGCAGCAAAAATTCAAGGGGGGATGAGCAGTTCTTC. This gives the protein CASSKNSRGDEQFF.

This rearrangement joins TRBV9 to TRBJ1-2; D is possibly TRBD1 (6 bases). The V end lost 2 bases, the J end lost 6 bases, and 11 bases lay between the germline ends. The CDR3 runs 13 residues. Germline V gene sequence: CDR1 SGDLS, CDR2 YYNGEE. CDR3 coding DNA: TGTGCCAGCAGCGTTGGTTGGACAGATGGCTACACCTTC. Translated, it gives CASSVGWTDGYTF.

The CDR3 nucleotides are TGTGCCAGTAGTATGGCAGGTCTGGGGGTCTACAATGAGCAGTACTTC. It is translated as CASSMAGLGVYNEQYF. The chain recombines TRBV19 with TRBJ2-1; possibly TRBD1 or TRBD2 for D (5 bases each). Near its end, the DNA agrees better with TRBJ2-7, so the J call may be wrong. The CDR3 sequence is 16 residues long. Germline V gene data show CDR1 as LNHDA and CDR2 as SQIVND (reference sequence).

The chain joins TRBV4-1 to TRBJ1-2; the match to TRBD1 covers 9 bases. The CDR3 totals 16 residues. CDR1 and CDR2 from the germline V gene are MGHRA and YSYEKL. V lost 1 base and J lost 1; bases outside the gene matches: 4. The CDR3 region has the DNA TGCGCCAGCAGCCAAGGATTGGGACAGGGTAACTATGGCTACACCTTC. Its protein is CASSQGLGQGNYGYTF.

This chain links TRBV5-1 with TRBJ2-7; D is unclear. The germline CDR1 and CDR2 sequences are SGHRS and YFSETQ. With 9 bases removed from V and 4 bases from J, the gap between germline ends came to 14 bases. The CDR3 is 12 residues long. The CDR3 DNA reads TGCGCCAACTCGCGTCTGGGGTACGAGCAGTACTTC. Its translation is CANSRLGYEQYF.

The rearrangement joins TRBV5-1 to TRBJ1-2; no clear D. This CDR3 spans 12 amino acids. Trimming removed 0 bases from V and 8 bases from J, with 8 bases in between. Germline values: CDR1 SGHRS, CDR2 YFSETQ. The CDR3 is CASSLGREGYTF. The CDR3 DNA is TGCGCCAGCAGCTTGGGAAGGGAGGGCTACACCTTC.

V gene TRBV9 combines with J gene TRBJ1-1, with D maybe TRBD1 (5 bases). Germline CDR1 and CDR2: SGDLS and YYNGEE. The CDR3 sequence is 15 residues long. V lost 0 bases, J lost 5 bases, and 14 bases lay in between. The CDR3 is CASSVEGQGRTEAFF. The CDR3 DNA follows: TGTGCCAGCAGCGTAGAGGGTCAGGGACGAACTGAAGCTTTCTTT.

This clonotype was observed at least ten times. V gene TRBV20-1 combines with J gene TRBJ2-3, with D perhaps TRBD2 (6 bases). The V gene lost 2 bases and the J gene lost 3 bases, with 9 bases spanning the gap. Per the germline V gene, CDR1 is DFQATT and CDR2 is SNEGSKA (reference sequence). This CDR3 comprises 13 residues. The CDR3 DNA reads TGCAGTGCTAGATGGGGGGTTACAGATACGCAGTATTTT. It is translated as CSARWGVTDTQYF.

J is TRBJ2-1 and V is TRBV18, with 14 positions matching TRBD2. The V gene's germline CDR1 is KGHSH and CDR2 LQKENI. V dropped 5 bases and J dropped 7; count of bases not matched to a gene: 4. The CDR3 runs to 15 residues. This CDR3 is CASSARTSGRNEQFF. The CDR3, as DNA: TGTGCCAGCTCAGCCAGGACTAGCGGGAGGAATGAGCAGTTCTTC.

The V gene is TRBV28, the J gene TRBJ2-7, with D possibly called TRBD1 or TRBD2 (5 bases each). V was shortened by 6 bases and J by 5 bases, with 17 bases between the two germline ends. Per the germline V gene, CDR1 is MDHEN and CDR2 is SYDVKM. This CDR3 contains 14 residues. The CDR3 sequence: CASRVRWQGHEQYF. The DNA of the CDR3 is TGTGCCAGCAGGGTTAGGTGGCAGGGACACGAGCAGTACTTC.

This clonotype turned up a few times. The CDR3 DNA is TGCAGTGCTTTGACTAGCGGGAGGACCTACGAGCAGTACTTC. Translating gives CSALTSGRTYEQYF. V gene TRBV20-1 combines with J gene TRBJ2-4; TRBD2 matches 13 bases. The end of the DNA is better explained by TRBJ2-7, so the J call may be wrong. Germline CDR1 is DFQATT and CDR2 is SNEGSKA (reference sequence). The CDR3 runs to 14 residues.

The rearrangement links TRBV5-1 to TRBJ2-2; D ambiguous. V was shortened by 5 bases and J by 8 bases, with 13 bases between the two germline ends. Germline loops: CDR1 SGHRS, CDR2 YFSETQ. The CDR3 has 13 residues. CDR3 in DNA: TGCGCCAGCAGATTCGAGTCCGAGGGGGAGCTGTTTTTT. Encoded protein: CASRFESEGELFF.

V is TRBV6-2 or TRBV6-3 and J is TRBJ2-3, with unresolved D. The CDR3 is 14 amino acids. CDR1 is MNHEY and CDR2 is SVGEGT in the germline V gene. Trimming removed 6 bases from V and 4 bases from J, with 14 bases in between. DNA for the CDR3: TGTGCCAGCAGCCGGGCCCCCGGAGCAGATACGCAGTATTTT. Translated, it gives CASSRAPGADTQYF.

This clonotype was seen a few times. V usage is TRBV7-2 and J usage is TRBJ2-7; 8 nucleotides line up with TRBD2. This CDR3 is built from 16 residues. J gave up 5 bases and V 5 bases, and 14 bases lay outside the gene matches. Germline V gene sequence: CDR1 SGHTA, CDR2 FQGNSA. CDR3 in amino acids: CASSPESGRVLHEQYF. CDR3 in DNA: TGTGCCAGCAGCCCCGAAAGCGGGAGAGTTCTCCACGAGCAGTACTTC. Full variable domain (missing parts from reference TRBV7-2 and TRBJ2-7): GAGVSQSPSNKVTEKGKDVELRCDPISGHTALYWYRQSLGQGLEFLIYFQGNSAPDKSGLPSDRFSAERTGGSVSTLTIQRTQQEDSAVYLCASSPESGRVLHEQYFGPGTRLTVT.